This TCR beta chain was obtained from a study of shared clonotypes between healthy human individuals. The CDR3 totals 13 residues. Germline values: CDR1 MDHEN, CDR2 SYDVKM. Trimming shortened V by 3 bases and J by 10 bases, and 15 bases separated the two germline ends. In the naive CD8 group, cells lacked CD45RO and were positively selected for CCR7, so terminally differentiated effector memory CD45RA+ cells were left out. Overall study findings and caveats: Clonotypes shared by all four sorted-subset donors had higher generation probabilities than non-shared clonotypes. An expected dependence of interdonor clonotype sharing on sequencing depth was noted.

Turning to this clone: Its antigen is unidentified.

The assay was run at deep level. The data were produced by immunoSEQ multiplex PCR, yet TCRdb's version contains in-frame clones alone and is incomplete. The repertoire includes roughly 2.1 million clones, about 93% of them detected once, and about 1.8% sits in the top ten. Sample: naive CD8+ T cells from PBMCs. The chain joins TRBV28 to TRBJ2-5, with D tentatively TRBD1 or TRBD2 (5 bases each). This receptor was taken from a man between 18 and 35 years old in good health. Some clones in this sample may be carry-over from other donors' samples. The CDR3 coding sequence is TGTGCCAGCAGTTTTGGCAGACTGGGGGACCAGTACTTC. Residues: CASSFGRLGDQYF.